This T cell receptor beta chain was captured by sequencing in a study of shared clonotypes between healthy human individuals. Study findings and constraints: Naive subsets typically showed greater estimated richness than memory subsets.

On this clone itself: No antigen is known for it.

Using immunoSEQ multiplex PCR, the repertoire was profiled, and TCRdb retains in-frame clones only, with some absent. The table records some 2,100,000 clones, about 94% of them present only once. Sequences were obtained from naive CD4+ T cells sorted from blood. Subset denoted: CD45RA+ positively selected. This TCR derives from a man younger than 35 in good health.

The CDR3: CASREPAYYGYTF. DNA of the CDR3: TGTGCCAGCAGGGAGCCAGCCTATTATGGCTACACCTTC. The gene calls are TRBV6-5 and TRBJ1-2; the D is unclear. Looked up from germline, CDR1 is MNHEY and CDR2 is SVGAGI. This CDR3 contains 13 residues. The V and J ends lost 6 bases and 5 bases respectively, with 13 bases between them.